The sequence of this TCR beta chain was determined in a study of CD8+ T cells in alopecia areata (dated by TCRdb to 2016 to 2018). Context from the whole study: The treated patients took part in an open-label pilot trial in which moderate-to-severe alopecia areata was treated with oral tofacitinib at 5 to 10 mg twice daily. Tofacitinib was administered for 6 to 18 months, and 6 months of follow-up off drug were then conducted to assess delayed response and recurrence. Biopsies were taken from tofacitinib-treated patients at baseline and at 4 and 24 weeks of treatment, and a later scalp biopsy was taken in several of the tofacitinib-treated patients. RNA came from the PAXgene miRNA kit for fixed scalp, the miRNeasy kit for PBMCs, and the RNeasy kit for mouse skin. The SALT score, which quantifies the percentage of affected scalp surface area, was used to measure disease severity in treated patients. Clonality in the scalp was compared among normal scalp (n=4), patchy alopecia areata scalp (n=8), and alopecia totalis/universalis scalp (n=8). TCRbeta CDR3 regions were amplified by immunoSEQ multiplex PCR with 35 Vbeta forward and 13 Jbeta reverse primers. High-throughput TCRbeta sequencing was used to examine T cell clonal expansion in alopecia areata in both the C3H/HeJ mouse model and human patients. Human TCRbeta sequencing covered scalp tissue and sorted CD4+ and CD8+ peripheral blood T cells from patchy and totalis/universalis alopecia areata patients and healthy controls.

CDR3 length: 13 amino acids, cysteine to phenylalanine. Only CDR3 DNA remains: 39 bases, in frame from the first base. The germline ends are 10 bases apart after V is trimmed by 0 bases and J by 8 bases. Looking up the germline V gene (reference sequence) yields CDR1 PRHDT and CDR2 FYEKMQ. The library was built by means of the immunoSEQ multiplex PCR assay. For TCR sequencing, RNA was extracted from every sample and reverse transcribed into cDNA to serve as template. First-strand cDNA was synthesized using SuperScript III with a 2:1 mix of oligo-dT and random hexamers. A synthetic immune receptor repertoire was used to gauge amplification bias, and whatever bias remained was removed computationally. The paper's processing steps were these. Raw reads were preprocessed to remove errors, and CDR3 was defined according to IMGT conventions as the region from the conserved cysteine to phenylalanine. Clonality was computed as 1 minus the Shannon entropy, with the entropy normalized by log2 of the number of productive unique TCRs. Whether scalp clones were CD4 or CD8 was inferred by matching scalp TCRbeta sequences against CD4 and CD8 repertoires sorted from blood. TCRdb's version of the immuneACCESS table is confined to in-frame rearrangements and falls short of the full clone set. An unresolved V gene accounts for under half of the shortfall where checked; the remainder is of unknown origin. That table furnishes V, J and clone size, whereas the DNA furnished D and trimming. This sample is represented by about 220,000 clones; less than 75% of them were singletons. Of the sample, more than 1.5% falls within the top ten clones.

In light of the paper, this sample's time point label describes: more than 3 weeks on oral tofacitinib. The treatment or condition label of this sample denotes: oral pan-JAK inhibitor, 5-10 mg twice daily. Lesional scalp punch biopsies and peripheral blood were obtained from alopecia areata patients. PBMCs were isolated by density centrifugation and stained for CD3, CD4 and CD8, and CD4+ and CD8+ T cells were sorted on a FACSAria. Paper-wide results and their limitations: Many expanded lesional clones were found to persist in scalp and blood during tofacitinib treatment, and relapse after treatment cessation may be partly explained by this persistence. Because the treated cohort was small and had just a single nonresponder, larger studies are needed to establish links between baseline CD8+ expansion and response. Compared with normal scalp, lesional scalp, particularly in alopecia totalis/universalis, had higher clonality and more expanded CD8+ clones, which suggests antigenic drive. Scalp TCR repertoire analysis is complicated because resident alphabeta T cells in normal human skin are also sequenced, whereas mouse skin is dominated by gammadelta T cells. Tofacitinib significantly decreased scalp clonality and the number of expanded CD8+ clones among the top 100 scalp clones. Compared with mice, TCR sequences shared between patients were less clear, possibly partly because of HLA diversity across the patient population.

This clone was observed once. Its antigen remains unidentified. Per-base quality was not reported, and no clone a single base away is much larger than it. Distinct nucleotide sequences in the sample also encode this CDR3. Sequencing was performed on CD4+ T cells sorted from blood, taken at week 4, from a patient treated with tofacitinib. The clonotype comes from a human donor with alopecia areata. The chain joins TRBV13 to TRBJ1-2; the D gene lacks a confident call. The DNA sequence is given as TGTGCCAGCAGCTTAGGAGAGAGGTACGGCTACACCTTC. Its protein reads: CASSLGERYGYTF.